The 5 T cell receptor beta chains in this list originate from one sample, sequenced in a study of response to subunit inactivated influenza vaccine. MiXCR, run by TCRdb on the RT-PCR reads, gives a single entry per CDR3 protein. This sample carries about 800,000 distinct CDR3 sequences, 21% of them seen once, and the ten largest clones take about 10%. Here the sequenced sample was PBMCs from blood, taken roughly 5 days after vaccination. All receptors derive from a man in his forties or fifties who received an inactivated influenza vaccine.

This chain links TRBV20-1 with TRBJ2-4, with unresolved D. This CDR3 is built from 14 residues. Per germline, CDR1 DFQATT and CDR2 SNEGSKA (reference sequence). Trimming left V 0 bases short and J 0 bases short, with 6 bases between. CDR3 region: CSARDLQAKNIQYF. The CDR3 DNA is TGCAGTGCTAGAGATTTACAAGCCAAAAACATTCAGTACTTC.

V and J are TRBV5-5 and TRBJ2-5; no clear D. There are 15 residues in the CDR3. In germline, CDR1 is SGHKS, CDR2 YYEKEE (reference sequence). V gave up 4 bases and J gave up 2 bases, with 15 bases separating them. The CDR3 DNA reads TGTGCCAGCAGCCAGCCCGTCGTTAATCAAGAGACCCAGTACTTC. This translates into CASSQPVVNQETQYF.

This clonotype turned up a few times. The rearrangement uses TRBV7-2 and TRBJ2-5; 8 bases are shared with TRBD2. There are 13 residues in the CDR3. The ends lost 4 bases at V and 5 bases at J; junction bases unmatched: 3. CDR1 and CDR2 from the germline V gene are SGHTA and FQGNSA. As DNA, the CDR3 is TGTGCCAGCAGCTCCGTAGCGGGGGAGACCCAGTACTTC. This translates into CASSSVAGETQYF.

This clonotype has ten or more counts. This rearrangement joins TRBV20-1 to TRBJ1-2; D remains unclear. Per the germline V gene, CDR1 is DFQATT and CDR2 is SNEGSKA (reference sequence). The CDR3 has 14 residues. With 6 bases removed from V and 4 bases from J, the gap between germline ends came to 18 bases. The CDR3, as DNA: TGCAGTGCCCCCTGGGGTCCCGGTGGCTATGGCTACACCTTC. Amino acids: CSAPWGPGGYGYTF.

V is TRBV28 and J is TRBJ2-7; a weak D match, TRBD1 (6 bases). V was cut by 7 bases and J by 3 bases, with 19 bases left in between. CDR1 is MDHEN, CDR2 SYDVKM, per germline. The CDR3 spans 15 residues. CDR3 amino acids: CASNPLGQNFYEQYF. Here the CDR3 DNA reads TGTGCCAGCAATCCCCTAGGACAGAACTTCTACGAGCAGTACTTC. The full variable domain, with the rest looked up from reference TRBV28 and TRBJ2-7, is DVKVTQSSRYLVKRTGEKVFLECVQDMDHENMFWYRQDPGLGLRLIYFSYDVKMKEKGDIPEGYSVSREKKERFSLILESASTNQTSMYLCASNPLGQNFYEQYFGPGTRLTVT.